These 20 T cell receptor beta chains came from one sample sequenced in a study of blood T cells in healthy people across ages. A second 7 to 11 cycle PCR used barcoded and J-beta primers. TCRdb recomputed calls from the 5' RACE reads with MiXCR, one row per CDR3 protein. The sample has approximately 360,000 distinct CDR3 sequences, approximately 47% seen once. Sequenced material: blood. The receptors come from a man between 60 and 75 years old in good health.

This clonotype was observed a few times. The chain has TRBV6-2 or TRBV6-3 and TRBJ1-2; TRBD1 matches at 9 bases. J was trimmed by 5 bases and V by 7 bases; bases with no gene match: 11. Germline V gene sequence: CDR1 MNHEY, CDR2 SVGEGT. CDR3 size: 15 residues. The CDR3 loop is CASTPGQGKRYGYTF. CDR3 bases: TGTGCCAGCACCCCGGGACAGGGAAAACGGTATGGCTACACCTTC.

The genes are TRBV4-3 and TRBJ1-2; the D is unclear. CDR3 size: 16 residues. Germline assignment: CDR1 LGHNA and CDR2 YSLEER. With 0 bases removed from V and 7 bases from J, the gap between germline ends came to 18 bases. This CDR3 is CASSQDGTPMGGGYTF. The CDR3 DNA reads TGCGCCAGCAGCCAAGATGGTACCCCAATGGGAGGTGGCTACACCTTC.

The chain recombines TRBV6-5 with TRBJ1-2; D possibly corresponds to TRBD1 (5 bases). Germline V lookup: CDR1 MNHEY, CDR2 SVGAGI. The V end was cut by 3 bases, the J end by 4 bases, with 9 bases between. The CDR3 runs 13 residues. The CDR3 region is CASSYWQGYGYTF. CDR3 DNA: TGTGCCAGCAGTTATTGGCAGGGCTATGGCTACACCTTC.

The chain links TRBV28 to TRBJ2-4; 7 bases fit TRBD1. The CDR3 extends over 14 amino acids. V dropped 6 bases and J dropped 6; count of bases not matched to a gene: 8. The germline V gene has CDR1 MDHEN and CDR2 SYDVKM. The CDR3 spells CASSTGTVTNIQYF. The CDR3 DNA sequence: TGTGCCAGCAGCACCGGGACAGTGACAAACATTCAGTACTTC.

V gene TRBV27 combines with J gene TRBJ2-4, with D unresolved. The better agreement between TRBJ2-7 and the DNA end casts doubt on the J call. Germline CDR1 reads MNHEY; CDR2 reads SMNVEV (reference sequence). The CDR3 runs 17 residues. CDR3 amino acids: CASSLYPPYDGPYEQYF. CDR3 bases: TGTGCCAGCAGTTTATACCCACCGTACGACGGACCCTACGAGCAGTACTTC.

The chain combines TRBV20-1 with TRBJ1-2; 7 nucleotides align to TRBD1. The CDR3 is made up of 14 amino acids. The V segment lost 5 bases and the J segment 8 bases; nucleotides outside the gene matches: 14. Germline V gene data show CDR1 as DFQATT and CDR2 as SNEGSKA (reference sequence). The CDR3 here is CSAGATGAPGGYTF. DNA of the CDR3: TGCAGTGCTGGAGCAACAGGGGCCCCGGGGGGCTACACCTTC.

The chain links TRBV29-1 to TRBJ2-7, with D possibly matching TRBD1 (6 bases). The CDR3 is 11 residues long. Germline loops: CDR1 SQVTM, CDR2 ANQGSEA. The V end lost 3 bases, the J end lost 9 bases, and 12 bases lay between the germline ends. The CDR3 sequence is CSVDQGQSQYF. CDR3 coding DNA: TGCAGCGTTGACCAAGGACAGTCGCAGTACTTC.

This clonotype showed up just a few times. The chain links TRBV5-1 to TRBJ2-7; 11 nucleotides agree with TRBD1. The CDR3 has 14 amino acids. Germline V gene lookup returns CDR1 SGHRS and CDR2 YFSETQ. The V segment lost 3 bases and the J segment 2 bases; nucleotides outside the gene matches: 1. As DNA, the CDR3 is TGCGCCAGCAGCTCGGGACAGGGGGCCTACGAGCAGTACTTC. Amino acids: CASSSGQGAYEQYF.

The gene calls are TRBV25-1 and TRBJ1-2; D may be TRBD1 (5 bases). Trimming removed 7 bases from V and 8 bases from J, with 14 bases in between. The germline V gene encodes CDR1 MGHDK and CDR2 SYGVNS. The CDR3 sequence is 12 residues long. The CDR3 loop reads CASMGPGGGYTF. CDR3 in DNA: TGTGCCAGCATGGGTCCCGGGGGGGGCTACACCTTC.

Ten or more counts support this clonotype. Here the CDR3 reads CASRSQGTTYEQYF. The CDR3 DNA follows: TGTGCCAGCAGGTCCCAGGGGACCACCTACGAGCAGTACTTC. The rearrangement links TRBV7-2 to TRBJ2-7; tentative D call: TRBD1 (6 bases). This CDR3 region has 14 residues. Germline loops: CDR1 SGHTA, CDR2 FQGNSA. Trimming took off 6 bases at V and 2 bases at J, with 14 bases between the two ends.

In its sample, this clonotype was seen a few times. The chain links TRBV6-5 to TRBJ2-7; 7 bases map to TRBD1. V dropped 4 bases and J dropped 2; count of bases not matched to a gene: 8. Per germline, CDR1 MNHEY and CDR2 SVGAGI. The CDR3 has 15 amino acids. CDR3 in DNA: TGTGCCAGCAGTTCTCCCGGGACAGCTACCTACGAGCAGTACTTC. It translates to CASSSPGTATYEQYF.

The V call is TRBV7-9, the J call TRBJ1-2; TRBD1 agrees at 8 bases. The germline V gene encodes CDR1 SEHNR and CDR2 FQNEAQ (reference sequence). This CDR3 has 14 residues. The junction had 5 bases not matched to a gene; V was cut back by 1 base and J by 7 bases. The CDR3 sequence is CASSLGDRGSGYTF. DNA of the CDR3: TGTGCCAGCAGCTTAGGAGACAGGGGCTCTGGCTACACCTTC.

The chain employs TRBV2 and TRBJ2-1; TRBD1 is a possible D gene (6 bases). CDR3 length equals 15 residues. Trimming took 4 bases from V and 6 from J, leaving 16 bases between them. Germline V CDR1 and CDR2: SNHLY, FYNNEI. CDR3 sequence reads: CASSAGTSSVNEQFF. CDR3 coding DNA: TGTGCCAGCAGTGCCGGGACAAGTAGTGTCAATGAGCAGTTCTTC.

The gene calls are TRBV20-1 and TRBJ2-3; D ambiguous. In germline, CDR1 is DFQATT, CDR2 SNEGSKA (reference sequence). The CDR3 runs 12 residues. The CDR3: CSGLKGTDTQYF. The CDR3 DNA reads TGCAGCGGTCTAAAGGGCACAGATACGCAGTATTTT.

Turning to this clonotype: A much more abundant neighbour one base away suggests this may be a read error. J is TRBJ2-6 and V is TRBV28; 10 bases fit TRBD1. J was trimmed by 7 bases and V by 7 bases; bases with no gene match: 10. This CDR3 has 16 residues. Germline values: CDR1 MDHEN, CDR2 SYDVKM. The CDR3: CASKDRGVRGANVLTF. The DNA for the CDR3 is TGTGCCAGCAAGGACAGGGGGGTTAGGGGCGCCAACGTCCTGACTTTC.

The CDR3 here is CASSRDRLFYYEQYF. The CDR3 nucleotides read TGTGCCAGCAGCCGGGACAGGCTTTTTTACTACGAGCAGTACTTC. The chain carries TRBV7-2 and TRBJ2-7, with 8 bases identical to TRBD1. J gave up 3 bases and V 5 bases, and 9 bases lay outside the gene matches. There are 15 residues in the CDR3. Germline-derived CDR1 and CDR2 are SGHTA and FQGNSA. Looking up the rest from reference TRBV7-2 and TRBJ2-7 gives the full variable domain: GAGVSQSPSNKVTEKGKDVELRCDPISGHTALYWYRQSLGQGLEFLIYFQGNSAPDKSGLPSDRFSAERTGGSVSTLTIQRTQQEDSAVYLCASSRDRLFYYEQYFGPGTRLTVT.

This rearrangement joins TRBV25-1 to TRBJ2-5; 8 bases map to TRBD2. Trimming at V came to 4 bases and at J to 7 bases, leaving 11 bases not matched to a gene. Germline V gene lookup returns CDR1 MGHDK and CDR2 SYGVNS. The CDR3 has 15 residues. CDR3 DNA sequence: TGTGCCAGCAGTGCCCTTGCGGGACTAGGCGGGACCCAGTACTTC. This encodes CASSALAGLGGTQYF.

This clonotype appeared many times. This sequence joins TRBV12-3 or TRBV12-4 and TRBJ2-1, with D possibly called TRBD1 or TRBD2 (7 bases each). The V end was cut by 6 bases, the J end by 2 bases, with 14 bases between. The CDR3 loop spans 15 amino acids. CDR3 in amino acids: CASSPRGGAYNEQFF. CDR3 in DNA: TGTGCCAGCAGCCCCAGGGGGGGGGCCTACAATGAGCAGTTCTTC.

In its sample, this clonotype was seen many times. The J gene is TRBJ2-7, the V gene TRBV11-2, with 12 positions matching TRBD2. V dropped 2 bases and J dropped 0; count of bases not matched to a gene: 2. CDR3 size: 16 residues. Germline lookup yields CDR1 SGHAT and CDR2 FQNNGV. CDR3 loop: CASSLTSGGISYEQYF. The CDR3 bases are TGTGCCAGCAGCTTAACTAGCGGGGGGATCTCCTACGAGCAGTACTTC.

This clonotype has only a few counts. The CDR3 here is CSVGVETQYF. The CDR3 nucleotides read TGCAGCGTGGGGGTCGAGACCCAGTACTTC. This chain joins TRBV29-1 and TRBJ2-5, with D tentatively TRBD1 or TRBD2 (5 bases each). Germline V gene data show CDR1 as SQVTM and CDR2 as ANQGSEA. The CDR3 is made up of 10 amino acids. V shed 6 bases and J shed 5 bases, with 7 bases lying between them.